This T cell receptor (beta chain) was obtained from a study of CD8 T cells in ankylosing spondylitis. Study-wide findings and caveats: Disease-associated clones were reportedly significantly overrepresented in matched ankylosing spondylitis synovial fluid.

Each CDR3 protein gets one entry after TCRdb re-called the 5' RACE reads with MiXCR. The sample contains 200,000 or so distinct CDR3 sequences, about 18% of which appear only once. This clonotype was recorded at least ten times. Its specificity is unknown. The CDR3 is 16 residues long. Trimming cost V 2 bases and J 6 bases; bases outside gene matches: 8. Germline lookup yields CDR1 SGHRS and CDR2 YFSETQ. The source of this sequence is a male donor under 30 with ankylosing spondylitis or in good health (not recorded which). The rearrangement joins TRBV5-1 to TRBJ2-3; 11 bases line up with TRBD2. Sequencing used blood, either unsorted or a sorted T cell fraction (not recorded which). The CDR3 here is CASSFTSGRRSDTQYF. The CDR3 bases are TGCGCCAGCAGCTTTACTAGCGGGAGAAGGTCCGATACGCAGTATTTT.